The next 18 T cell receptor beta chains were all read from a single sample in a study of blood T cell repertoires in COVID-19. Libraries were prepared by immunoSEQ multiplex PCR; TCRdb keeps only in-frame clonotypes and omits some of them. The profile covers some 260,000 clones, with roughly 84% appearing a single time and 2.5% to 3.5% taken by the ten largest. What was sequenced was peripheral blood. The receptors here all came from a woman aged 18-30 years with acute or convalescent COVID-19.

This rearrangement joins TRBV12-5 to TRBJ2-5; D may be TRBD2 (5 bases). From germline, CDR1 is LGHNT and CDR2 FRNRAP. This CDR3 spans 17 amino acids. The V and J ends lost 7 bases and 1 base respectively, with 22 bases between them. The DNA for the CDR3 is TGTGCTAGTGCATCGGGGAATCGGGGTTTGTTCCAAGAGACCCAGTACTTC. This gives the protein CASASGNRGLFQETQYF.

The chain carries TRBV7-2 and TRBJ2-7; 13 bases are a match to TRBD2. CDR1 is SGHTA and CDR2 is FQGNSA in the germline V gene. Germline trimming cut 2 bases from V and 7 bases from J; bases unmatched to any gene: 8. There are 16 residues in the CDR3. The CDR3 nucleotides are TGTGCCAGCAGCTTAAACGGACTAGCGGGAGCCGCTGAGCAGTACTTC. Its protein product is CASSLNGLAGAAEQYF.

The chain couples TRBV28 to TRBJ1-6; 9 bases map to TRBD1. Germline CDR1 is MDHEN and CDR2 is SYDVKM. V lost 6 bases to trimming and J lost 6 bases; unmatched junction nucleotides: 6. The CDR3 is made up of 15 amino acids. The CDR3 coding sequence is TGTGCCAGCAGCCCGGGACAGGGCTTTAATTCACCCCTCCACTTT. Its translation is CASSPGQGFNSPLHF.

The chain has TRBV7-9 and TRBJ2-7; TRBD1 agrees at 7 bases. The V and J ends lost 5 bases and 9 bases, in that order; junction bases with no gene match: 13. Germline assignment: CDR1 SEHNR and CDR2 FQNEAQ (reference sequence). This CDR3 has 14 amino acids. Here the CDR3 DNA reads TGTGCCAGCAGCCCCGACAGGGACCTCTCCTGGCAGTACTTC. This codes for CASSPDRDLSWQYF.

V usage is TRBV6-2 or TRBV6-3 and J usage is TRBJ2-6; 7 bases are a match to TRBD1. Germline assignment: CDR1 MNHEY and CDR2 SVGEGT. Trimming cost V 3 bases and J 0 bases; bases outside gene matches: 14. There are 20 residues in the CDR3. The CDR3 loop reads CASSYLGTANRTSGANVLTF. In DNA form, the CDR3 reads TGTGCCAGCAGTTATTTGGGGACAGCCAACCGTACCTCTGGGGCCAACGTCCTGACTTTC.

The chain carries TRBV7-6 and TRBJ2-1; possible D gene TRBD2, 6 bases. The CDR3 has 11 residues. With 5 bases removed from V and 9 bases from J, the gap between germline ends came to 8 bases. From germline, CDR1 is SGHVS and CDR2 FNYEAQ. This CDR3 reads CASSPGSEQFF. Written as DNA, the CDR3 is TGTGCCAGCAGCCCCGGGAGTGAGCAGTTCTTC.

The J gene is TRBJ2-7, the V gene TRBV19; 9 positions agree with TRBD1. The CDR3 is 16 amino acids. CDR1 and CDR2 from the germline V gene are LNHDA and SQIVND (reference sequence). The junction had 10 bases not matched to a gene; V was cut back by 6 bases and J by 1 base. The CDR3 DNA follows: TGTGCCAGTAGCAGGGATACAGGGGGCATGTCCTACGAGCAGTACTTC. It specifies CASSRDTGGMSYEQYF.

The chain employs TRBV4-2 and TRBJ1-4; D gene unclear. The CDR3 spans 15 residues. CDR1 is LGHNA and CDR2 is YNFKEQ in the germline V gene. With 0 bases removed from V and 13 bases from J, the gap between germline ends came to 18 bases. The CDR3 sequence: CASSQDVVTRELLFF. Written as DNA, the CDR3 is TGTGCCAGCAGCCAAGATGTCGTTACCCGGGAATTACTGTTTTTT.

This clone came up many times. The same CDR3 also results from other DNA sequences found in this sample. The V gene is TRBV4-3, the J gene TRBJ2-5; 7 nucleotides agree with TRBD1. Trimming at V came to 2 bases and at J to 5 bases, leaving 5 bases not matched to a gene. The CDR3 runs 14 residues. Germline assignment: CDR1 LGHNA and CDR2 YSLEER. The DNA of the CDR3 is TGCGCCAGCAGCCAATCATTCAGGGGGGAGACCCAGTACTTC. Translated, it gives CASSQSFRGETQYF.

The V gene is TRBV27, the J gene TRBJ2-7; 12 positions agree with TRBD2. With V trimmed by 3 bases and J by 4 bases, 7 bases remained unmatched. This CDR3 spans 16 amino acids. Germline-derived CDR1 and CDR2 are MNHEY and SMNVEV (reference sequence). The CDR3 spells CASSFRVLAGGYEQYF. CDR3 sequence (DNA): TGTGCCAGCAGTTTCCGGGTTCTAGCGGGAGGGTACGAGCAGTACTTC.

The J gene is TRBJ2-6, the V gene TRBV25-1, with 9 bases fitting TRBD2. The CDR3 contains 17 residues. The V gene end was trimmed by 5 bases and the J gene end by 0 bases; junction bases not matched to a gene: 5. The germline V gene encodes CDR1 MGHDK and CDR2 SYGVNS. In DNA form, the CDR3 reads TGTGCCAGCAGTCGCGGGAGGGCCGTCTCTGGGGCCAACGTCCTGACTTTC. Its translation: CASSRGRAVSGANVLTF.

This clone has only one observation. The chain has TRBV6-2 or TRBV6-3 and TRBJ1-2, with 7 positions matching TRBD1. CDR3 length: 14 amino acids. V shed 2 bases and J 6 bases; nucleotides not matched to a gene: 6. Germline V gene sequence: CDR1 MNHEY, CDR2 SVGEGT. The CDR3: CASSYPTGAHGYTF. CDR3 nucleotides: TGTGCCAGCAGTTACCCAACAGGGGCCCATGGCTACACCTTC.

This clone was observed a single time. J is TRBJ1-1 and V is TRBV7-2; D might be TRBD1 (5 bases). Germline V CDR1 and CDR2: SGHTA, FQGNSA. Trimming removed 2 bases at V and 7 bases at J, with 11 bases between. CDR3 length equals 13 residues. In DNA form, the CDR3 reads TGTGCCAGCAGCTTAACCCTCAGGGTTGAAGCTTTCTTT. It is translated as CASSLTLRVEAFF.

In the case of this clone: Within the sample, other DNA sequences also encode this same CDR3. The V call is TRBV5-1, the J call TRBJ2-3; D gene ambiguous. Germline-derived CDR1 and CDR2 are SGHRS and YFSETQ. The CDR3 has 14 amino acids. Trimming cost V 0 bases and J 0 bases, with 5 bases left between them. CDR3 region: CASSLDGSTDTQYF. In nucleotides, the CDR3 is TGCGCCAGCAGCTTGGACGGGAGCACAGATACGCAGTATTTT. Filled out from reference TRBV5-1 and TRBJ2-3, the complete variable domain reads KAGVTQTPRYLIKTRGQQVTLSCSPISGHRSVSWYQQTPGQGLQFLFEYFSETQRNKGNFPGRFSGRQFSNSRSEMNVSTLELGDSALYLCASSLDGSTDTQYFGPGTRLTVL.

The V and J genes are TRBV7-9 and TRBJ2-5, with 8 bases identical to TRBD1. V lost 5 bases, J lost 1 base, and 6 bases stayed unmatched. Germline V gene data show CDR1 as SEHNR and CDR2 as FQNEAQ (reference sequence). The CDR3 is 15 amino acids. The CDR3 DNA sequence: TGTGCCAGCAGCGCGGGACAGGCCTTCCAAGAGACCCAGTACTTC. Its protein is CASSAGQAFQETQYF.

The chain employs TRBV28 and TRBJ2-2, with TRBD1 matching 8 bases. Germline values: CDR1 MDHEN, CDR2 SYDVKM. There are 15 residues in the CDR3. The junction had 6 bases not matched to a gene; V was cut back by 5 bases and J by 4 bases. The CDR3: CASSKDRAFTGELFF. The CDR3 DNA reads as TGTGCCAGCAGTAAGGACAGGGCTTTCACCGGGGAGCTGTTTTTT. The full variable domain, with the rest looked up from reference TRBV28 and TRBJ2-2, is DVKVTQSSRYLVKRTGEKVFLECVQDMDHENMFWYRQDPGLGLRLIYFSYDVKMKEKGDIPEGYSVSREKKERFSLILESASTNQTSMYLCASSKDRAFTGELFFGEGSRLTVL.

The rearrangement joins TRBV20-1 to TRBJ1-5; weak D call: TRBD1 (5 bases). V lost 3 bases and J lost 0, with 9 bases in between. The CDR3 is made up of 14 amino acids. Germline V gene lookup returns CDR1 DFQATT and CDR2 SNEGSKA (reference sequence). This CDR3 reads CSASSGSSNQPQHF. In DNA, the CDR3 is TGCAGTGCTAGTTCAGGGTCTAGCAATCAGCCCCAGCATTTT.

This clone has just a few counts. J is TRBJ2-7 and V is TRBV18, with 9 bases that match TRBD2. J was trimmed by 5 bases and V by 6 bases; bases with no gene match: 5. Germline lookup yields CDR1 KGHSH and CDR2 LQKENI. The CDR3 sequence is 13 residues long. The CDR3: CASSRGRADEQYF. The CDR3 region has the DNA TGTGCCAGCTCCCGCGGGAGGGCCGACGAGCAGTACTTC.